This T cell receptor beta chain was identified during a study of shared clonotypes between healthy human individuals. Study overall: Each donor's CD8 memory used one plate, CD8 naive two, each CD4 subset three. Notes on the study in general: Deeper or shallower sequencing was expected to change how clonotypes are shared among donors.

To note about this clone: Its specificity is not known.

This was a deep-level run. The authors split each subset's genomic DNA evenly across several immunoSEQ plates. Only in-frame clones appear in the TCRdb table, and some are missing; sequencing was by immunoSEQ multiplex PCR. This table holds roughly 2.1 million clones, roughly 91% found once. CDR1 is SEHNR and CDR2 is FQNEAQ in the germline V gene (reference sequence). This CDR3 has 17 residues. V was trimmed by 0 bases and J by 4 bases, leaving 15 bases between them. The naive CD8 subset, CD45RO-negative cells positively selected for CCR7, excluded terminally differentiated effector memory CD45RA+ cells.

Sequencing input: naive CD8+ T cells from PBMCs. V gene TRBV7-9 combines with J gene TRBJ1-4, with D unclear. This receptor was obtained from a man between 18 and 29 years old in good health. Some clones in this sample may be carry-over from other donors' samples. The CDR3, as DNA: TGTGCCAGCAGCTTAGCCTATGGACCGCGAAATAATGAAAAACTGTTTTTT. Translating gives CASSLAYGPRNNEKLFF.